The rows below give T cell receptor beta chains drawn from one sample of a study of identical twins. TCRdb reanalysed the 5' RACE reads using MiXCR and keeps one entry per CDR3 protein. The profile shows about 810,000 distinct CDR3 sequences, around 12% of them singletons. Another study also made use of these data, one on yellow fever vaccine responses in identical twins.

The sample taken for sequencing was PBMCs. The receptor source for this set is a woman aged 18-35 years in good health. The CDR3 runs from the conserved cysteine through the conserved F or W. Each record gives: D gene, V gene, clone size, J gene, CDR3 DNA, CDR3 protein. A D gene is named only where the DNA matches it firmly. Clone size is shown for a subset of rows, as once, few, many or a class of expanded clone.

.	TRBV11-2	.	TRBJ2-6	TGTGCCAGCAGCTTAGGATGGCGGACGAGCTCTGGGGCCAACGTCCTGACTTTC	CASSLGWRTSSGANVLTF
TRBD2	TRBV5-1	many	TRBJ2-1	TGCGCCAGCAGCTTGGGTCGACTAGCGGGACAGAGCTCCTACAATGAGCAGTTCTTC	CASSLGRLAGQSSYNEQFF
TRBD1	TRBV12-3/TRBV12-4	many	TRBJ1-4	TGTGCCAGCAGTCGAACCGGGACAGGGACTGAAAAACTGTTTTTT	CASSRTGTGTEKLFF
.	TRBV6-1	.	TRBJ2-7	TGTGCCACAGGGGAGGGCTCGAGCGAGCAGTACTTC	CATGEGSSEQYF
.	TRBV3-1	many	TRBJ2-4	TGTGCCAGCAGCCAAGAGATAGGGTATGGAGCCAAAAACATTCAGTACTTC	CASSQEIGYGAKNIQYF
.	TRBV3-1	many	TRBJ2-1	TGTGCCAGCAGCCAAGATCGGTGGCTAGCGAACAATGAGCAGTTCTTC	CASSQDRWLANNEQFF
.	TRBV12-3/TRBV12-4	.	TRBJ1-5	TGTGCCAGCAGCGGCAGGGGAGGTTGGGGCAATCAGCCCCAGCATTTT	CASSGRGGWGNQPQHF
.	TRBV20-1	few	TRBJ2-1	TGCAGTGCTAGAGAGTACGGCAATGAGCAGTTCTTC	CSAREYGNEQFF
TRBD2	TRBV7-9	.	TRBJ2-5	TGTGCCAGCAGCTCAAGACTAGCTACTCAAGAGACCCAGTACTTC	CASSSRLATQETQYF
.	TRBV5-6	few	TRBJ2-7	TGTGCCAGCGAAAGGGCCGGGGGCGAGCAGTACTTC	CASERAGGEQYF
.	TRBV12-3/TRBV12-4	few	TRBJ2-7	TGTGCCAGCAGCCCTGAGGGTTACACTGGCTCCTACGAGCAGTACTTC	CASSPEGYTGSYEQYF
TRBD1	TRBV15	few	TRBJ1-2	TGTGCCACCAGCAGAGATTGGGACAGCCATTATGGCTACACCTTC	CATSRDWDSHYGYTF
TRBD1	TRBV7-2	few	TRBJ1-4	TGTGCCAGCAGCTTAGGTGGCAGGGGGACAACTAATGAAAAACTGTTTTTT	CASSLGGRGTTNEKLFF
.	TRBV9	.	TRBJ2-6	TGTGCCAGCAGCGTAGCTGGGGGCTCTGGGGCCAACGTCCTGACTTTC	CASSVAGGSGANVLTF
TRBD1	TRBV7-9	.	TRBJ2-2	TGTGCCAGCAGCTTAGGGGACAGGGATCCCGTTGGCGGGGAGCTGTTTTTT	CASSLGDRDPVGGELFF
TRBD1	TRBV24-1	few	TRBJ2-1	TGTGCCACCAGTGATAACCGGGACAGCTCCTACAATGAGCAGTTCTTC	CATSDNRDSSYNEQFF
.	TRBV2	many	TRBJ2-1	TGTGCCAGCAGTGCTGGGACATCTCCCTACAATGAGCAGTTCTTC	CASSAGTSPYNEQFF
TRBD2	TRBV12-3/TRBV12-4	.	TRBJ2-5	TGTGCCAGCAGTTCAGAGGGACTAGCGAGGGAGACCCAGTACTTC	CASSSEGLARETQYF
.	TRBV24-1	few	TRBJ2-7	TGTGCCACCTCTAGGGGAGGAAGCTCCTACGAGCAGTACTTC	CATSRGGSSYEQYF
.	TRBV6-5	few	TRBJ2-6	TGTGCCAGCAGTTACTCGATACACTCCGGGGCCAACGTCCTGACTTTC	CASSYSIHSGANVLTF